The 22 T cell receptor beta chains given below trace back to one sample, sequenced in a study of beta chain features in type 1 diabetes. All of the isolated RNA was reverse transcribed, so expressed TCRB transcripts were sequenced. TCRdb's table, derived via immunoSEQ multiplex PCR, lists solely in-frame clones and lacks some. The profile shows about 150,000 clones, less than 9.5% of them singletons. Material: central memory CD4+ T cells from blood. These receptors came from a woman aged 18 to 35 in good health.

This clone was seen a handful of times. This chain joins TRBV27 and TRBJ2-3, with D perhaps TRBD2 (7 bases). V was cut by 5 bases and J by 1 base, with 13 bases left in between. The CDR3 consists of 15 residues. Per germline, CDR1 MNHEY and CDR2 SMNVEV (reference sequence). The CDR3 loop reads CASSRGARGTDTQYF. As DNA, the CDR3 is TGTGCCAGCAGTCGGGGGGCGCGAGGCACAGATACGCAGTATTTT.

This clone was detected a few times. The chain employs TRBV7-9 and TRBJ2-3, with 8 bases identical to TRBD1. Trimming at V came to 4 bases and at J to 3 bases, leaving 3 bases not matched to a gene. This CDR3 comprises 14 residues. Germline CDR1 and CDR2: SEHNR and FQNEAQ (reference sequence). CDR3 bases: TGTGCCAGCAGCTCGACAGGGGTGACAGATACGCAGTATTTT. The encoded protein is CASSSTGVTDTQYF. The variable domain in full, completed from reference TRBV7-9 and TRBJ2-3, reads DTGVSQNPRHKITKRGQNVTFRCDPISEHNRLYWYRQTLGQGPEFLTYFQNEAQLEKSRLLSDRFSAERPKGSFSTLEIQRTEQGDSAMYLCASSSTGVTDTQYFGPGTRLTVL.

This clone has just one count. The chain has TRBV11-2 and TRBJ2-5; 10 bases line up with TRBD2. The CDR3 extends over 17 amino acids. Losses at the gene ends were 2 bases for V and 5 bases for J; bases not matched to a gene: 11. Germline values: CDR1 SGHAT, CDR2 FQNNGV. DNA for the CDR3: TGTGCCAGCAGCTTAAGAACTAGCGGGAACGTCGGGGAGACCCAGTACTTC. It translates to CASSLRTSGNVGETQYF.

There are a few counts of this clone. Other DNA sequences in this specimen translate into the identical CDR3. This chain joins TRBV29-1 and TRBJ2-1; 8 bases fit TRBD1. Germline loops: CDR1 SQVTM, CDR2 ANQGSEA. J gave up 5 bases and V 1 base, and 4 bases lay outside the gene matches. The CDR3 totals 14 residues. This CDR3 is CSVEGQGPDNEQFF. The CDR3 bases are TGCAGCGTTGAAGGACAGGGGCCAGACAATGAGCAGTTCTTC.

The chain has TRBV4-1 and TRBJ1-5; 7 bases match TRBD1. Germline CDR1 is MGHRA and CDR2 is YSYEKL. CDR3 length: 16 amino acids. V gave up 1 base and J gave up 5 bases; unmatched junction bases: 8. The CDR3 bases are TGCGCCAGCAGCCAAGTACTAACAGGGGTTTATCAGCCCCAGCATTTT. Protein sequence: CASSQVLTGVYQPQHF.

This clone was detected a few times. CDR3: CASSLNKNTEAFF. CDR3 nucleotides: TGTGCCAGCAGCTTAAACAAGAACACTGAAGCTTTCTTT. V gene TRBV7-2 combines with J gene TRBJ1-1; D remains unclear. CDR3 size: 13 residues. V was cut by 2 bases and J by 1 base, with 5 bases left in between. Germline V gives CDR1 SGHTA, CDR2 FQGNSA.

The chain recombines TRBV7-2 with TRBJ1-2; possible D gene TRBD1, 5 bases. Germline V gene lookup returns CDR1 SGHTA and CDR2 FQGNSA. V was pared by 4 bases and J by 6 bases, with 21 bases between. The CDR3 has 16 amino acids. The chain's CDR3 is CASSSAMGLLDDGYTF. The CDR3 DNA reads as TGTGCCAGCAGCTCCGCGATGGGACTCCTGGACGATGGCTACACCTTC.

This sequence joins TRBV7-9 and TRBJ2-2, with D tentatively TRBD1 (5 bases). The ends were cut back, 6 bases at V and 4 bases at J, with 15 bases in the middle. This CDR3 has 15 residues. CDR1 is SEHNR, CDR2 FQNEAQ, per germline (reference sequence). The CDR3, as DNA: TGTGCCAGCAGTCCAGGGCGATGGGGCACCGGGGAGCTGTTTTTT. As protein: CASSPGRWGTGELFF.

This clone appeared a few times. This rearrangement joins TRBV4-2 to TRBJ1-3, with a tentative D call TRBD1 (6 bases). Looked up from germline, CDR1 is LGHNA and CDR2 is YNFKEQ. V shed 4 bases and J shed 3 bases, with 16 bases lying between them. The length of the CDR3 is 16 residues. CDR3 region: CASSRSSGESGNTIYF. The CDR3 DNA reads TGTGCCAGCAGCCGTTCGTCAGGGGAGAGTGGAAACACCATATATTTT.

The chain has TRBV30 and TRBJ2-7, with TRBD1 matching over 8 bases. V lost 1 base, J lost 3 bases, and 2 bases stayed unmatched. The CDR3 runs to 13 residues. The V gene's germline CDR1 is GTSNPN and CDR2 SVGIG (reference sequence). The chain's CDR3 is CAWSAGQDYEQYF. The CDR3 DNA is TGTGCCTGGAGTGCGGGACAGGACTACGAGCAGTACTTC.

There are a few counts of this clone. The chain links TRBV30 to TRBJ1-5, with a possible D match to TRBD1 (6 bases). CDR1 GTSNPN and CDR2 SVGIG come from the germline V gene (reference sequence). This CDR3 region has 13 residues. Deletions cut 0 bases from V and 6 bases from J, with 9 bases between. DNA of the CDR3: TGTGCCTGGAGTGTGGGGGCGGGTCAGCCCCAGCATTTT. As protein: CAWSVGAGQPQHF.

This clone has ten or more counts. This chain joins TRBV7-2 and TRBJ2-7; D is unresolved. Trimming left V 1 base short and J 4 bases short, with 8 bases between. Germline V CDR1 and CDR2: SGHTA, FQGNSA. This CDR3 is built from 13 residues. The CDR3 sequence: CASSLVHGYEQYF. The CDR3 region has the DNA TGTGCCAGCAGCTTAGTACATGGTTACGAGCAGTACTTC.

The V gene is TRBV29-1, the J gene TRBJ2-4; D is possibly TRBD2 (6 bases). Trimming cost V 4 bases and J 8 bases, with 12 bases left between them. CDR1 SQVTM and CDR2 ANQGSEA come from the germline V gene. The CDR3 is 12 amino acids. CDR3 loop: CSVGLDRHIQYF. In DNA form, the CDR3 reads TGCAGCGTTGGACTAGATCGGCACATTCAGTACTTC.

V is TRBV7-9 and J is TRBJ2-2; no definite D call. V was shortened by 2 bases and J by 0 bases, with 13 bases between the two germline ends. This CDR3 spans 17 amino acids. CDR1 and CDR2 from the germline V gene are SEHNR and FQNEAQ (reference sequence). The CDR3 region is CASSLPSLIANTGELFF. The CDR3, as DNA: TGTGCCAGCAGCTTACCCTCCTTGATAGCGAACACCGGGGAGCTGTTTTTT.

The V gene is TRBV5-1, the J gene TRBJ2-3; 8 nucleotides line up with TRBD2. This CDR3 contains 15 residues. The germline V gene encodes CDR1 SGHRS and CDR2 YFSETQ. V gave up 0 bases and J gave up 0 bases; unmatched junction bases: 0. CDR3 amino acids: CASSLVAGSTDTQYF. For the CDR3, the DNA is TGCGCCAGCAGCTTGGTAGCGGGGAGCACAGATACGCAGTATTTT.

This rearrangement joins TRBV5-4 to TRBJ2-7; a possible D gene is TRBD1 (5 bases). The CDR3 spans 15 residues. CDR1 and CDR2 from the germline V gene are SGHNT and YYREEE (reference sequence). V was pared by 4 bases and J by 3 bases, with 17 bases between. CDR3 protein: CASSRSGYGLYEQYF. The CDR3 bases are TGTGCCAGCAGCCGATCAGGGTATGGGCTCTACGAGCAGTACTTC.

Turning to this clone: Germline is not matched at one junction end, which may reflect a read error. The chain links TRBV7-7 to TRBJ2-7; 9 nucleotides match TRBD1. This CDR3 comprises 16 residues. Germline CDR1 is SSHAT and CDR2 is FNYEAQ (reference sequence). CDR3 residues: CASSIGDPGQGYEQYF. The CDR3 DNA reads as TGTGCTAGCAGCATCGGAGACCCGGGACAGGGCTACGAGCAGTACTTC.

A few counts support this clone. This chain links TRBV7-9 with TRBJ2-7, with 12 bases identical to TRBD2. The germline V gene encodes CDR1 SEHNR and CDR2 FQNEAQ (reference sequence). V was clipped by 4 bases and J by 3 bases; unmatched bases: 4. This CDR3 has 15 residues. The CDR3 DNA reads TGTGCCAGCAGCTCCCGACTAGCGGGAGTCTACGAGCAGTACTTC. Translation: CASSSRLAGVYEQYF.

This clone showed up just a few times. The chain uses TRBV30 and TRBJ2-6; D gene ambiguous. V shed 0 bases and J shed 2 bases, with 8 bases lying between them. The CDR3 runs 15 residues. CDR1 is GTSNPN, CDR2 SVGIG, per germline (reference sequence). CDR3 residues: CAWSVLPPGANVLTF. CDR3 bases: TGTGCCTGGAGTGTACTTCCTCCTGGGGCCAACGTCCTGACTTTC.

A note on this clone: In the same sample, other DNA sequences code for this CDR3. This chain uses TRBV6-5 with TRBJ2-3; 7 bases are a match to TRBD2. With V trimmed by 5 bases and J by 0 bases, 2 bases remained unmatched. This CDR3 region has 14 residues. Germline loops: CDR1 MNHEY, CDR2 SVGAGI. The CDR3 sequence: CASSLAESTDTQYF. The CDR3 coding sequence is TGTGCCAGCAGTCTAGCGGAGAGCACAGATACGCAGTATTTT.

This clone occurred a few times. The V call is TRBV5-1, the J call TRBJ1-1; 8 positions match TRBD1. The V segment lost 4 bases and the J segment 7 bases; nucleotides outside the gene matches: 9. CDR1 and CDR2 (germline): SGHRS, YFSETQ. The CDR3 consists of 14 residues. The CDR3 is CASSVPGTGREAFF. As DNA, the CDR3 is TGCGCCAGCAGCGTGCCCGGGACAGGTCGTGAAGCTTTCTTT.

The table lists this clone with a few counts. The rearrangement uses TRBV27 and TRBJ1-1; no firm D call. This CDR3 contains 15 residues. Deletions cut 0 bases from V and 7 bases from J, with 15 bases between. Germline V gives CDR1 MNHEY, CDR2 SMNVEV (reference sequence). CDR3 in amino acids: CASSLSSDSLGEAFF. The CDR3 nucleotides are TGTGCCAGCAGTTTATCGTCAGACTCTCTGGGTGAAGCTTTCTTT.